These T cell receptor beta chains were read from a single sample in a study of neoadjuvant anti-PD-1 for oral cavity cancer. Profiling relied on immunoSEQ multiplex PCR, and the TCRdb table lists in-frame clones only, not all of them. The sample includes over 5,000 clones, roughly 58% of them seen just once. The sample in question was tumor tissue, obtained after nivolumab (anti-PD-1) treatment. These receptors all stem from a person aged 35-79 years with oral cavity squamous cell carcinoma. Each CDR3 is given with its conserved first and last residue. The D gene is left open where the match is weak. A clone size is listed for some rows: how often the clone was seen (once, few, many), or a class if it is expanded.

CDR3aa: CASSFAGPQHF; CDR3nt: TGTGCCAGCAGTTTCGCCGGGCCCCAGCATTTT; v_gene: TRBV28; abundance: once; j_gene: TRBJ1-5; d_gene: -
CDR3aa: CASSSQGGETQYF; CDR3nt: TGTGCCAGTAGTTCCCAGGGGGGAGAGACCCAGTACTTC; v_gene: TRBV19; abundance: -; j_gene: TRBJ2-5; d_gene: -
CDR3aa: CASSSPGAEAFF; CDR3nt: TGTGCCAGCAGTTCCCCTGGCGCTGAAGCTTTCTTT; v_gene: TRBV6-6; abundance: -; j_gene: TRBJ1-1; d_gene: -
CDR3aa: CASGGLAEGRGELFF; CDR3nt: TGTGCCAGCGGTGGACTAGCGGAGGGTAGAGGGGAGCTGTTTTTT; v_gene: TRBV7-3; abundance: -; j_gene: TRBJ2-2; d_gene: TRBD2
CDR3aa: CASSPLAGVNEQFF; CDR3nt: TGTGCCAGCAGTCCACTAGCGGGAGTAAATGAGCAGTTCTTC; v_gene: TRBV2; abundance: few; j_gene: TRBJ2-1; d_gene: TRBD2
CDR3aa: CASSSQGASTEAFF; CDR3nt: TGTGCCAGCAGTTCACAGGGGGCTAGCACTGAAGCTTTCTTT; v_gene: TRBV6-6; abundance: -; j_gene: TRBJ1-1; d_gene: TRBD1
CDR3aa: CASSFEGTAQYF; CDR3nt: TGTGCCAGCAGCTTTGAGGGGACGGCGCAGTATTTT; v_gene: TRBV12-1; abundance: -; j_gene: TRBJ2-3; d_gene: -
CDR3aa: CAWGLYGYTF; CDR3nt: TGTGCCTGGGGGCTCTATGGCTACACCTTC; v_gene: TRBV30; abundance: -; j_gene: TRBJ1-2; d_gene: -
CDR3aa: CASRLNTEAFF; CDR3nt: TGTGCCAGCAGGCTGAACACTGAAGCTTTCTTT; v_gene: TRBV6-6; abundance: medium-sized; j_gene: TRBJ1-1; d_gene: -
CDR3aa: CASSEAISNQPQHF; CDR3nt: TGTGCCAGCAGTGAAGCCATTAGCAATCAGCCCCAGCATTTT; v_gene: TRBV6-1; abundance: -; j_gene: TRBJ1-5; d_gene: -
CDR3aa: CASSLYRISSYNEQFF; CDR3nt: TGTGCCAGCAGCCTATACAGGATTAGCTCCTACAATGAGCAGTTCTTC; v_gene: TRBV7-2; abundance: -; j_gene: TRBJ2-1; d_gene: -
CDR3aa: CASSLRTSGGYNEQFF; CDR3nt: TGTGCCAGCTCACTCCGTACTAGCGGGGGCTACAATGAGCAGTTCTTC; v_gene: TRBV18; abundance: -; j_gene: TRBJ2-1; d_gene: TRBD2
CDR3aa: CASSHVTSGGLYNEQFF; CDR3nt: TGTGCCAGCAGCCACGTGACTAGCGGGGGACTATACAATGAGCAGTTCTTC; v_gene: TRBV4-2; abundance: -; j_gene: TRBJ2-1; d_gene: TRBD2
CDR3aa: CATRQGTGQPQHF; CDR3nt: TGTGCCACCCGACAGGGGACCGGGCAGCCCCAGCATTTT; v_gene: TRBV6-6; abundance: -; j_gene: TRBJ1-5; d_gene: TRBD1
CDR3aa: CASSLEGGQGNIQYF; CDR3nt: TGTGCCAGCAGCTTAGAGGGCGGACAGGGGAACATTCAGTACTTC; v_gene: TRBV11-3; abundance: few; j_gene: TRBJ2-4; d_gene: TRBD1
CDR3aa: CASNLGQGSMRKLFF; CDR3nt: TGTGCCAGCAACCTAGGGCAGGGCAGTATGAGAAAACTGTTTTTT; v_gene: TRBV2; abundance: -; j_gene: TRBJ1-4; d_gene: -
CDR3aa: CASSLGNAGTEAFF; CDR3nt: TGTGCCAGCAGTTTGGGGAACGCTGGCACTGAAGCTTTCTTT; v_gene: TRBV27; abundance: -; j_gene: TRBJ1-1; d_gene: -
CDR3aa: CASSGEAGVTQPQHF; CDR3nt: TGTGCCAGCAGCGGGGAGGCAGGGGTTACTCAGCCCCAGCATTTT; v_gene: TRBV4-2; abundance: -; j_gene: TRBJ1-5; d_gene: -
CDR3aa: CASSQSGQGGYGYTF; CDR3nt: TGTGCCAGCAGCCAGTCGGGACAGGGCGGCTATGGCTACACCTTC; v_gene: TRBV4-2; abundance: -; j_gene: TRBJ1-2; d_gene: TRBD1
CDR3aa: CASSQLRPGGFF; CDR3nt: TGTGCCAGCAGTCAGCTCAGGCCAGGCGGGTTCTTC; v_gene: TRBV6-6; abundance: few; j_gene: TRBJ2-1; d_gene: -
CDR3aa: CASSLANRGNLFTEAFF; CDR3nt: TGCGCCAGCAGCTTGGCCAACAGGGGGAATCTGTTCACTGAAGCTTTCTTT; v_gene: TRBV5-1; abundance: -; j_gene: TRBJ1-1; d_gene: TRBD1
CDR3aa: CASSSRQTTYEQYF; CDR3nt: TGTGCCAGCAGCTCTCGACAGACTACCTACGAGCAGTACTTC; v_gene: TRBV7-9; abundance: -; j_gene: TRBJ2-7; d_gene: -
CDR3aa: CASSPWGGTEKTQYF; CDR3nt: TGTGCCAGCAGCCCTTGGGGGGGAACCGAGAAGACCCAGTACTTC; v_gene: TRBV7-6; abundance: -; j_gene: TRBJ2-5; d_gene: TRBD2